This T cell receptor (beta chain) was captured by sequencing in a study of vaccination effects on CD4 cells after COVID-19 (dated by TCRdb to 2021 to 2024). With respect to the entire study: Two doses of either the BNT162b2 or the mRNA-1273 mRNA SARS-CoV-2 vaccine were administered to participants. Pre-vaccine samples were collected from two convalescent patients 16 days and one week before the first dose, corresponding to 142 and 148 days after COVID-19 diagnosis. SARS-CoV-2 spike-specific CD4+ TCR repertoires were compared before and after mRNA vaccination in COVID-19 convalescent patients and in infection-naive vaccine recipients. Altogether, roughly 10 COVID-19 convalescent patients and a handful of SARS-CoV-2-naive healthy vaccine recipients made up the full study. In the study, cultures from other donors were sequenced using the Oncomine TCR Beta short-read assay on an Illumina iSeq 100. What the authors observed across the whole study: Clones induced by infection and clones induced by vaccination both contracted markedly at late timepoints after vaccination, which fits with T cell responses waning over time. In convalescent patients, the post-vaccine spike-reactive repertoire consisted mainly of new vaccine-induced clones, largely distinct from infection-induced clones. The study was limited by a small number of convalescent patients and lacked early post-infection timepoints.

In the ViraFEST assay, PBMC were stimulated with viral peptide pools, and TCR sequencing was then used to find antigen-specific CD4+ T cell clonotypes based on their expansion. After roughly 11 days of culture, CD4+ T cells were isolated with the EasySep CD4+ T cell isolation kit. Convalescent patients had PCR-confirmed SARS-CoV-2 infection between March and December 2020, before Alpha, Beta and Delta variants emerged in the United States. Some 2 million PBMC per well were cultured in IMDM with roughly 5% human AB serum, 7.5 to 10 IU/ml IL-2 and gentamicin, plus 10 ug/ml peptides. Half of the culture medium was replaced with fresh IL-2-containing medium on days 3 and 7. Unless noted otherwise, every peptide stimulation condition was grown in triplicate wells. Using Ficoll-Paque Plus gradient centrifugation, PBMC were separated from whole blood and then either used fresh or cryopreserved at -140C. The overlapping peptide pools covered the spike proteins of SARS-CoV-2 and of the common cold coronaviruses HCoV-NL63, HCoV-OC43 and HCoV-229E. Genomic DNA was extracted from cultured CD4+ T cells with the QIAamp micro DNA kit.

From the cysteine through the phenylalanine, the CDR3 covers 15 amino acids. Only CDR3 DNA is held: 45 bases, read in frame from base 1. Via the germline V gene, CDR1 is SGHTA and CDR2 FQGNSA. V gives up 5 bases and J gives up 2 bases, and the segment between their germline ends measures 13 bases. This clone turned up a few times. Its antigen is currently not known. No much larger clone exists at a distance of one base, and base qualities are not known. The library was generated by the immunoSEQ multiplex PCR assay. DNA from the CD4+ T cells that had been cultured and isolated underwent TCR beta CDR3 sequencing. In the paper's pipeline: Non-productive TCR sequences were removed and reads were trimmed to the CDR3 region, keeping CDR3s of at least 7 amino acids. The MANAFEST web app was used to pick out antigen-specific clonotypes by comparing their expansion in peptide wells with that in reference cultures. To be called positive, a clone needed expansion at FDR<0.05 compared with the reference and with all other wells, an odds ratio greater than 5, and a frequency greater than 0.1% in two replicate wells. A clonotype was defined as cross-reactive if the clonotype was significantly expanded both in SARS-CoV-2 spike wells and in at least one common cold coronavirus spike condition. CDR3 similarity was assessed by Levenshtein distance using the stringdist R package, and unrooted trees were constructed with ape in R 3.6.1. In TCRdb, the immuneACCESS table is reduced to in-frame sequences with V and J assigned. These tables do not hold every clone; where another copy was compared, an unresolved V gene accounts for under half, and the others remain unexplained. That table furnishes V, J and clone size, whereas the DNA furnished D and trimming. Within this sample are 24,000 or so clones, with approximately 70% of them counted one time only. The biggest ten clones account for roughly 18% of the sample.

The rearranged chain carries TRBV7-2 and TRBJ2-1; TRBD2 might be the D gene, on 6 matching bases. The source material was CD4+ T cells from PBMCs cultured with SARS-CoV-2 spike peptides, sampled before COVID-19 vaccination. Interpreted using the paper, the cell subset or site label stands for: SARS-CoV-2 spike overlapping peptide pool stimulation. This TCR derives from a human donor who had a prior SARS-CoV-2 infection. CDR3 region: CASSVAGNTYNEQFF. The bases are TGTGCCAGCAGCGTCGCGGGAAATACCTACAATGAGCAGTTCTTC.